This T cell receptor (beta chain) was sequenced during a study of cytomegalovirus exposure and HLA in healthy donors. V lost 8 bases and J 3 bases, leaving 14 bases between the germline ends. CDR3 length: 13 residues. From germline, CDR1 is MNHEY and CDR2 SVGAGI. A multiplex PCR was run with 60 Vbeta primers and 13 Jbeta primers. Method: immunoSEQ multiplex PCR; TCRdb's copy keeps in-frame clones and lacks some. This sample has about 180,000 clones; over 70% occur once, and the top ten carry approximately 0.51%. The receptor's source is a woman in her 50s in good health and CMV-seronegative. The chain links TRBV6-5 to TRBJ2-7; perhaps TRBD2 as D (6 bases). Sequenced: PBMCs. Here the CDR3 reads CASALRENYEQYF. The DNA for the CDR3 is TGTGCCAGCGCATTGCGGGAAAACTACGAGCAGTACTTC.